This T cell receptor (beta chain) was identified during a study of CD8 T cells in ankylosing spondylitis. Study-wide points: Ankylosing spondylitis blood appeared to be characterized by a TCR beta motif of about 8 highly homologous variants. Disease-linked clones proved CD8+ and comparatively uncommon in peripheral blood.

Each TCR beta library was made by quantitative 5'-RACE that incorporated molecular barcodes. One entry per CDR3 protein results from TCRdb running MiXCR on the 5' RACE reads. Among just under 95,000 distinct CDR3 sequences listed, 8.8% were seen once. This clonotype was observed at least ten times. The antigen is unknown. The sequencing input was blood, either unsorted or a sorted T cell fraction (not recorded which). This clonotype originated in a male donor with ankylosing spondylitis or in good health (not recorded which).

The CDR3 coding sequence is TGTGCCAGCAGCCCCATTGGGTACGGACTGAACACTGAAGCTTTCTTT. Residues: CASSPIGYGLNTEAFF. This chain joins TRBV7-8 and TRBJ1-1; the D is unclear. This CDR3 has 16 residues. V was trimmed by 5 bases and J by 0 bases, leaving 16 bases between them. Germline V lookup: CDR1 SGHVS, CDR2 FQNEAQ.